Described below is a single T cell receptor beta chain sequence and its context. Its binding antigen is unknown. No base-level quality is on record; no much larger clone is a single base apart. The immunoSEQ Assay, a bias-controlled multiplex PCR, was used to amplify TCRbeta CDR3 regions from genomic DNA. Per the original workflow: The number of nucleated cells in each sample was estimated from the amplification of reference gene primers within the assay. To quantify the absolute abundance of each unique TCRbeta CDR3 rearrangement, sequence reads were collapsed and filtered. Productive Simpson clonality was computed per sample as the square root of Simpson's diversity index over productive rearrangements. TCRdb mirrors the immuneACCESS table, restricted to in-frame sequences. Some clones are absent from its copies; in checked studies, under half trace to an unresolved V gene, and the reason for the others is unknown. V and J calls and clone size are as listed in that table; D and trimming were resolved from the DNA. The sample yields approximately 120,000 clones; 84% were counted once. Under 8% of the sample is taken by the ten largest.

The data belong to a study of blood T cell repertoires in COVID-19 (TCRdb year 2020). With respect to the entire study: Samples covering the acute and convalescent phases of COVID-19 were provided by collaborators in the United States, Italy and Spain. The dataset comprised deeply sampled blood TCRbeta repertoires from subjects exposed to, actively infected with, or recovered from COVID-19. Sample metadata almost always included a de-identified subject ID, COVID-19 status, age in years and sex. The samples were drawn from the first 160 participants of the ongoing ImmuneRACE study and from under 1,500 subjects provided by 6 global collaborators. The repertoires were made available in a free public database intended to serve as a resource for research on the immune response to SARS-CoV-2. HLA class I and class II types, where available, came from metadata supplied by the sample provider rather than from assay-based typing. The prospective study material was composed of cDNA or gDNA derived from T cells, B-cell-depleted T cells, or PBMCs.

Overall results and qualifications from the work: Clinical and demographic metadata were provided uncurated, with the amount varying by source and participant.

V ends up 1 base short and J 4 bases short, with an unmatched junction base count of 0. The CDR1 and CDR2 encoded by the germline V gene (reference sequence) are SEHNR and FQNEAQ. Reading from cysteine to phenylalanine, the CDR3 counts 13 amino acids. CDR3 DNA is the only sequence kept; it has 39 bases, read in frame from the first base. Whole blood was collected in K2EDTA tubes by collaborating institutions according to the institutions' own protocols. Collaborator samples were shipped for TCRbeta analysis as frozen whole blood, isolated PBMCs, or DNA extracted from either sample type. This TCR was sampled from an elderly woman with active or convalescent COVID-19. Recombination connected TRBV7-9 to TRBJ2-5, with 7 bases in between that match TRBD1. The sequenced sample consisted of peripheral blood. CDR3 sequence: CASSLEGAETQYF. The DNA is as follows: TGTGCCAGCAGCTTAGAGGGGGCAGAGACCCAGTACTTC.